The clone carrying this TCR beta chain has a handful of counts. Its antigen is still unknown. The entry originates in a study of identical twins. TCRdb fed the 5' RACE reads into MiXCR, producing one record per CDR3 protein. The sample consists of 450,000 or so distinct CDR3 sequences, 20% to 25% of them appearing once. With 3 bases removed from V and 2 bases from J, the gap between germline ends came to 9 bases. There are 14 residues in the CDR3. CDR1 and CDR2 from the germline V gene are KGHSH and LQKENI. Study-wide results and caveats: Findings came from cross-sectional statistics, without long-term follow-up of donors.

This sample also appeared in a second study, on T cells expressing NK-cell markers. Per that study: It was still unclear whether expanded NKG2C+ T cell clones were HCMV specific.

The clonotype comes from a woman in her late teens or twenties in good health. The chain carries TRBV18 and TRBJ2-3; D is perhaps TRBD2 (6 bases). Sequencing was carried out using CD4+ T cells sorted from blood. CDR3 amino acids: CASSPEGSTDTQYF. The CDR3 region has the DNA TGTGCCAGCTCACCGGAGGGCTCCACAGATACGCAGTATTTT.